This paragraph covers one T cell receptor beta chain sequence. This specimen belongs to a study of blood T cell repertoires in COVID-19. As for the study in general: The samples span acute and convalescent COVID-19 from the United States, Italy and Spain.

Only in-frame clones appear in the TCRdb table, and some are missing; sequencing was by immunoSEQ multiplex PCR. The top ten hold about 0.4% of the sample, which has some 42,000 clones, around 90% seen once. The CDR3 is 15 amino acids. Germline assignment: CDR1 MNHEY and CDR2 SVGAGI. V lost 6 bases, J lost 4 bases, and 10 bases stayed unmatched. The sample consisted of peripheral blood. This chain joins TRBV6-5 and TRBJ1-2; 8 nucleotides align to TRBD1. The clonotype comes from a human donor in a cohort sampled during active COVID-19. CDR3: CASSYNSGQVYGYTF. The CDR3 DNA reads TGTGCCAGCAGCTACAACTCGGGACAGGTCTATGGCTACACCTTC.